The 31 T cell receptor beta chains in this list originate from one sample, sequenced in a study of blood T cells in healthy people across ages. PCR was performed a second time for about 7 to 11 cycles using a sample-barcoded 5' primer and a J-beta primer mix. MiXCR was run by TCRdb on the 5' RACE reads, yielding one entry per CDR3 protein. Of 1.5 million to 1.8 million distinct CDR3 sequences listed, approximately 43% are singletons. The sequenced sample was blood. Source of these receptors: a woman between 18 and 30 years old in good health.

This clonotype was observed many times. This chain connects TRBV7-9 to TRBJ1-6; D is unclear. The germline gives CDR1 SEHNR, CDR2 FQNEAQ (reference sequence). CDR3 length: 12 amino acids. Trimming cost V 3 bases and J 7 bases, with 4 bases left between them. The CDR3 nucleotides read TGTGCCAGCAGCTTGGACAATTCACCCCTCCACTTT. Its protein product is CASSLDNSPLHF.

This clonotype was detected a few times. The chain combines TRBV9 with TRBJ2-1, with 11 bases that match TRBD2. There are 16 residues in the CDR3. The germline V gene encodes CDR1 SGDLS and CDR2 YYNGEE. Trimming removed 0 bases from V and 9 bases from J; junction bases left unmatched: 8. The CDR3 sequence: CASSVAVATSGSEQFF. DNA for the CDR3: TGTGCCAGCAGCGTAGCGGTGGCCACTAGCGGGAGTGAGCAGTTCTTC.

On this clonotype: An end of the junction differs from the germline gene, which may be a read error. The J gene is TRBJ2-1, the V gene TRBV15; D gene unclear. The CDR3 totals 13 residues. Germline CDR1 is LNHNV and CDR2 is YYDKDF (reference sequence). The CDR3 nucleotides read TGTGTCACCAGCACTCCTATTAGAGATGAGCAGTTCTTC. Its protein product is CVTSTPIRDEQFF. The entire variable domain, with the rest obtained from reference TRBV15 and TRBJ2-1, is as follows: DAMVIQNPRYQVTQFGKPVTLSCSQTLNHNVMYWYQQKSSQAPKLLFHYYDKDFNNEADTPDNFQSRRPNTSFCFLDIRSPGLGDTAMYLCVTSTPIRDEQFFGPGTRLTVL.

This clonotype was observed a handful of times. Here the CDR3 reads CASSPQLSRRASEQYF. For the CDR3, the DNA is TGTGCCAGCAGCCCCCAATTAAGTAGACGGGCGTCCGAGCAGTACTTC. The chain uses TRBV12-3 or TRBV12-4 and TRBJ2-5, with D unclear. TRBJ2-7 explains the end of the DNA better; the J call may be wrong. The CDR3 contains 16 residues.

As concerns this clonotype: Being one base from a much bigger clone, this may be a read error. The chain is built from TRBV2 and TRBJ1-2, with D unclear. The CDR3 is 13 residues long. Germline CDR1 is SNHLY and CDR2 is FYNNEI. CDR3 amino acids: CASSEQANYGYSF. CDR3 DNA: TGTGCCAGCAGTGAACAGGCTAACTATGGCTACAGCTTC.

The V call is TRBV11-2, the J call TRBJ2-7; D may match TRBD1 or TRBD2 (5 bases each). This CDR3 is 15 amino acids long. With 4 bases removed from V and 2 bases from J, the gap between germline ends came to 15 bases. CDR1 and CDR2 from the germline V gene are SGHAT and FQNNGV. CDR3 DNA sequence: TGTGCCAGCAGCTCCTGGGTGGGACGGACCTACGAGCAGTACTTC. Translating gives CASSSWVGRTYEQYF.

This clonotype came up many times. The V gene is TRBV7-2, the J gene TRBJ1-3, with TRBD1 identical over 7 bases. The CDR3 has 17 amino acids. The V gene end was trimmed by 1 base and the J gene end by 0 bases; junction bases not matched to a gene: 6. Germline CDR1 reads SGHTA; CDR2 reads FQGNSA. In DNA form, the CDR3 reads TGTGCCAGCAGCTTAGTTGGGACAGCCAACTCTGGAAACACCATATATTTT. This codes for CASSLVGTANSGNTIYF.

V is TRBV29-1 and J is TRBJ2-5; D is unresolved. Germline loops: CDR1 SQVTM, CDR2 ANQGSEA. Trimming left V 4 bases short and J 5 bases short, with 8 bases between. This CDR3 contains 11 residues. For the CDR3, the DNA is TGCAGCGTTGTACAGTTCGAGACCCAGTACTTC. This gives the protein CSVVQFETQYF.

This clonotype was found a few times. This chain connects TRBV12-3 or TRBV12-4 to TRBJ2-7, with D possibly being TRBD1 (6 bases). This CDR3 spans 13 amino acids. V was trimmed by 6 bases and J by 5 bases, leaving 14 bases between them. CDR3 nucleotides: TGTGCCAGCAGCCTCATACAGGGCCACGAGCAGTACTTC. Its translation is CASSLIQGHEQYF.

A word on this clonotype: A much larger clone is a single base away; this may be a read error. V usage is TRBV12-3 or TRBV12-4 and J usage is TRBJ2-7; TRBD2 agrees at 7 bases. After removal of 3 bases from V and 7 bases from J, the junction contained 12 bases not matched to a gene. The CDR3 runs to 15 residues. The CDR3 coding sequence is TGTGCCAGCAGTTTGGACGGGAGGACCTACAATGAGCAGTACTTC. Protein sequence: CASSLDGRTYNEQYF.

In this sample, this clonotype turned up a few times. The chain uses TRBV19 and TRBJ1-2, with D maybe TRBD1 (5 bases). Germline V gives CDR1 LNHDA, CDR2 SQIVND (reference sequence). V lost 5 bases and J 4 bases, leaving 14 bases between the germline ends. The CDR3 is made up of 14 amino acids. The CDR3 reads CASSRDQGVYGYTF. The CDR3 nucleotides are TGTGCCAGTAGTCGCGACCAGGGAGTCTATGGCTACACCTTC.

This rearrangement joins TRBV29-1 to TRBJ1-2; possibly TRBD1 for D (5 bases). The length of the CDR3 is 11 residues. Germline lookup yields CDR1 SQVTM and CDR2 ANQGSEA. Trimming removed 2 bases from V and 8 bases from J, with 9 bases in between. The CDR3 loop reads CSVEQGVGYTF. The DNA of the CDR3 is TGCAGCGTTGAACAGGGTGTCGGCTACACCTTC.

This clonotype was seen at least ten times. This chain joins TRBV20-1 and TRBJ1-5; TRBD1 agrees at 8 bases. Germline V CDR1 and CDR2: DFQATT, SNEGSKA (reference sequence). Losses at the gene ends were 8 bases for V and 0 bases for J; bases not matched to a gene: 9. The CDR3 runs to 15 residues. Here the CDR3 DNA reads TGCAGTTATTTCGACAGGGGCCTTAGCAATCAGCCCCAGCATTTT. It specifies CSYFDRGLSNQPQHF.

This chain connects TRBV15 to TRBJ2-1; 12 bases line up with TRBD2. The germline CDR1 and CDR2 sequences are LNHNV and YYDKDF (reference sequence). The CDR3 totals 14 residues. V shed 7 bases, J shed 10 bases, and the junction held 8 bases outside the gene matches. The CDR3 nucleotides read TGTGCCACCACCCTACTAGCGGGAGGATTAGAGCAGTTCTTC. Translating gives CATTLLAGGLEQFF.

J is TRBJ2-1 and V is TRBV4-3; TRBD2 matches 9 bases. V shed 0 bases, J shed 4 bases, and the junction held 4 bases outside the gene matches. CDR1 and CDR2 from the germline V gene are LGHNA and YSLEER. The CDR3 has 16 amino acids. The CDR3 DNA is TGCGCCAGCAGCCAAGAACCGCGGGAGGGATACAATGAGCAGTTCTTC. Protein sequence: CASSQEPREGYNEQFF.

J is TRBJ1-2 and V is TRBV30; no clear D. The V gene lost 2 bases and the J gene lost 1 base, with 23 bases spanning the gap. Germline assignment: CDR1 GTSNPN and CDR2 SVGIG (reference sequence). There are 18 residues in the CDR3. CDR3 coding DNA: TGTGCCTGGAGTTCCAACTTCTTGTCGGGGAAAAGTAACTATGGCTACACCTTC. This encodes CAWSSNFLSGKSNYGYTF. The full variable domain, completed using reference TRBV30 and TRBJ1-2, is SQTIHQWPATLVQPVGSPLSLECTVEGTSNPNLYWYRQAAGRGLQLLFYSVGIGQISSEVPQNLSASRPQDRQFILSSKKLLLSDSGFYLCAWSSNFLSGKSNYGYTFGSGTRLTVV.

The rearrangement uses TRBV7-9 and TRBJ1-4; the D is unclear. Trimming removed 5 bases from V and 6 bases from J, with 7 bases in between. Germline loops: CDR1 SEHNR, CDR2 FQNEAQ (reference sequence). The CDR3 totals 12 residues. The CDR3 is CASSELDEKLFF. CDR3 bases: TGTGCCAGCAGCGAGCTAGATGAAAAACTGTTTTTT. The entire variable domain, with the rest obtained from reference TRBV7-9 and TRBJ1-4, is as follows: DTGVSQNPRHKITKRGQNVTFRCDPISEHNRLYWYRQTLGQGPEFLTYFQNEAQLEKSRLLSDRFSAERPKGSFSTLEIQRTEQGDSAMYLCASSELDEKLFFGSGTQLSVL.

This chain connects TRBV12-3 or TRBV12-4 to TRBJ2-1; 8 positions match TRBD1. The end of the DNA aligns better with TRBJ2-7, so the J call may be wrong. The CDR3 is 14 residues long. CDR3 sequence: CASSLTGVKNEQYF. The CDR3 DNA reads as TGTGCCAGCAGTCTGACAGGGGTCAAGAATGAGCAGTACTTC.

In its sample, this clonotype was seen a few times. The chain carries TRBV20-1 and TRBJ1-4; D not certain. The germline gives CDR1 DFQATT, CDR2 SNEGSKA (reference sequence). The CDR3 sequence is 12 residues long. Trimming cost V 3 bases and J 10 bases, with 12 bases left between them. CDR3 protein: CSASFESGKLFF. The CDR3, as DNA: TGCAGTGCTAGTTTTGAATCTGGAAAACTGTTTTTT.

This clonotype was picked up a small number of times. The V gene is TRBV30, the J gene TRBJ2-1; no clear D. CDR3 length: 14 residues. With 4 bases removed from V and 0 bases from J, the gap between germline ends came to 10 bases. CDR1 is GTSNPN, CDR2 SVGIG, per germline (reference sequence). CDR3 sequence (DNA): TGTGCCTGGACCCAACACACCTCCTACAATGAGCAGTTCTTC. This codes for CAWTQHTSYNEQFF. Based on the CDR3 plus reference TRBV30 and TRBJ2-1, the full variable domain is SQTIHQWPATLVQPVGSPLSLECTVEGTSNPNLYWYRQAAGRGLQLLFYSVGIGQISSEVPQNLSASRPQDRQFILSSKKLLLSDSGFYLCAWTQHTSYNEQFFGPGTRLTVL.

The chain couples TRBV4-1 to TRBJ1-5; D is unclear. Germline V gene lookup returns CDR1 MGHRA and CDR2 YSYEKL. This CDR3 comprises 13 residues. The V and J ends lost 2 bases and 7 bases respectively, with 9 bases between them. CDR3 coding DNA: TGCGCCAGCAGCCAATTCGGTTTCCAGCCCCAGCATTTT. Protein sequence: CASSQFGFQPQHF.

V and J are TRBV20-1 and TRBJ2-7; D is tentatively TRBD1 or TRBD2 (5 bases each). The DNA end is a closer match to TRBJ2-5, so the J assignment may be wrong. The CDR3 runs to 13 residues. Germline CDR1 reads DFQATT; CDR2 reads SNEGSKA (reference sequence). CDR3 in amino acids: CSARSEWGETQYF. DNA for the CDR3: TGCAGTGCTAGATCGGAGTGGGGGGAGACCCAGTACTTC.

This rearrangement joins TRBV6-2 or TRBV6-3 to TRBJ2-2; a possible D gene is TRBD2 (6 bases). Germline values: CDR1 MNHEY, CDR2 SVGEGT. CDR3 length equals 16 residues. The V gene lost 7 bases and the J gene lost 5 bases, with 20 bases spanning the gap. CDR3 coding DNA: TGTGCCAGCAACAACTGGGGCAGGGAGGATACCGGGGAGCTGTTTTTT. Amino acids: CASNNWGREDTGELFF.

This chain links TRBV27 with TRBJ2-7; 9 bases fit TRBD1. With 5 bases clipped from V and 3 bases from J, the junction kept 5 bases outside the gene matches. The germline gives CDR1 MNHEY, CDR2 SMNVEV (reference sequence). The CDR3 length is 14 residues. The chain's CDR3 is CASSQRTGVYEQYF. DNA of the CDR3: TGTGCCAGCAGTCAGCGGACAGGGGTCTACGAGCAGTACTTC.

The chain carries TRBV6-1 and TRBJ2-1, with 12 bases fitting TRBD2. With V trimmed by 4 bases and J by 8 bases, 18 bases remained unmatched. Germline-derived CDR1 and CDR2 are MNHNS and SASEGT. The CDR3 has 19 amino acids. CDR3 in amino acids: CASSATGGDITSGRYEQFF. The CDR3 DNA reads as TGTGCCAGCAGTGCCACAGGGGGGGACATCACTAGCGGGAGGTATGAGCAGTTCTTC.

V usage is TRBV12-3 or TRBV12-4 and J usage is TRBJ1-6; D is undetermined. Trimming cost V 6 bases and J 8 bases, with 17 bases left between them. The CDR3 length is 15 residues. The CDR3 protein is CASSPAYGGDSPLHF. CDR3 coding DNA: TGTGCCAGCAGCCCTGCGTACGGCGGGGATTCACCCCTCCACTTT.

The table lists this clonotype with a few counts. This chain connects TRBV14 to TRBJ2-7; D unresolved. The V gene lost 4 bases and the J gene lost 3 bases, with 7 bases spanning the gap. The CDR3 sequence is 12 residues long. The germline V gene encodes CDR1 SGHDN and CDR2 FVKESK. The CDR3 sequence: CASSPNGYEQYF. CDR3 in DNA: TGTGCCAGCAGCCCCAACGGCTACGAGCAGTACTTC.

This chain connects TRBV7-2 to TRBJ2-3, with D uncertain. Per germline, CDR1 SGHTA and CDR2 FQGNSA. The CDR3 length is 13 residues. Trimming took 5 bases from V and 5 from J, leaving 11 bases between them. The CDR3 region is CASSRSSQDTQYF. The CDR3 DNA reads TGTGCCAGCAGCCGTAGCAGCCAAGATACGCAGTATTTT.

The chain joins TRBV7-8 to TRBJ2-4; 7 nucleotides agree with TRBD1. Germline CDR1 and CDR2: SGHVS and FQNEAQ. J was trimmed by 13 bases and V by 2 bases; bases with no gene match: 11. The CDR3 contains 14 residues. The CDR3 DNA sequence: TGTGCCAGCAGCTTACACAGACAGGGAACCAAGCAGTACTTC. This encodes CASSLHRQGTKQYF.

The rearrangement links TRBV29-1 to TRBJ2-3; the D gene is possibly TRBD1 (5 bases). This CDR3 comprises 12 residues. Looked up from germline, CDR1 is SQVTM and CDR2 is ANQGSEA. Trimming cost V 3 bases and J 10 bases, with 14 bases left between them. The DNA of the CDR3 is TGCAGCGTTGAGCAGGGCAGGATGGCGCAGTATTTT. It is translated as CSVEQGRMAQYF.

This clonotype was seen only a few times. The chain recombines TRBV27 with TRBJ2-1; weak D call: TRBD2 (6 bases). Germline loops: CDR1 MNHEY, CDR2 SMNVEV (reference sequence). V lost 1 base to trimming and J lost 4 bases, with 8 bases between them. The CDR3 has 14 amino acids. The CDR3 nucleotides are TGTGCCAGCAGTTTATGGGGGGAGTACAATGAGCAGTTCTTC. It codes for CASSLWGEYNEQFF.